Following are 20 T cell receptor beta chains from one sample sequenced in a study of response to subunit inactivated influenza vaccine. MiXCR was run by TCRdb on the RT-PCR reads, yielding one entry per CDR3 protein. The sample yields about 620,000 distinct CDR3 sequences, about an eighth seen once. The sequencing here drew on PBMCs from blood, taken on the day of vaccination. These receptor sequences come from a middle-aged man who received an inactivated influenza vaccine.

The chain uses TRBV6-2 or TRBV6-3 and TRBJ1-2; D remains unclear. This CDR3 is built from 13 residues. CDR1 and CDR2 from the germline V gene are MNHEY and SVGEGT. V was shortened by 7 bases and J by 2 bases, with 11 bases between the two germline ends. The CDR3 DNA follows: TGTGCCAGCACCTTACGGGAGAACTATGGCTACACCTTC. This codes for CASTLRENYGYTF.

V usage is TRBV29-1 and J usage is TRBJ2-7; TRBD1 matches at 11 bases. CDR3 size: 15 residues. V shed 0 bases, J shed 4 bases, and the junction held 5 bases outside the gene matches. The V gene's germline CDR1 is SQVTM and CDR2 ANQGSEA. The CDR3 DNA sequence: TGCAGCGTTGAAGATGGACAGGGGGCGCGATACGAGCAGTACTTC. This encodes CSVEDGQGARYEQYF.

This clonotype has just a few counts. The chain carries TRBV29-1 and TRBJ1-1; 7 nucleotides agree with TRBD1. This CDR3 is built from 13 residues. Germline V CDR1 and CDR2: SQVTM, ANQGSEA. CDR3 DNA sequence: TGCAGTACCCACAGGGGAGGTGACACTGAAGCTTTCTTT. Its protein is CSTHRGGDTEAFF. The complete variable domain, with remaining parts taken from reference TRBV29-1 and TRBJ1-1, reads SAVISQKPSRDICQRGTSLTIQCQVDSQVTMMFWYRQQPGQSLTLIATANQGSEATYESGFVIDKFPISRPNLTFSTLTVSNMSPEDSSIYLCSTHRGGDTEAFFGQGTRLTVV.

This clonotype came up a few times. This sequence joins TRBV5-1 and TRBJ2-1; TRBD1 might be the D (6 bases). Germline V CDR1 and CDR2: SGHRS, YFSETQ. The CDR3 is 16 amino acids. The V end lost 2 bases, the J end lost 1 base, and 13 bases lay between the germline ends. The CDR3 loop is CASSFRGGRSYNEQFF. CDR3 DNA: TGCGCCAGCAGCTTCAGGGGCGGACGGTCCTACAATGAGCAGTTCTTC.

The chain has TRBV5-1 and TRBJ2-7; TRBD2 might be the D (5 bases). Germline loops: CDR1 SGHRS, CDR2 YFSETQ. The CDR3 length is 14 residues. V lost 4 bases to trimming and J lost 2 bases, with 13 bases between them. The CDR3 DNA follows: TGCGCCAGCAGCCCTACTGGAGGTACCTACGAGCAGTACTTC. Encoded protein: CASSPTGGTYEQYF. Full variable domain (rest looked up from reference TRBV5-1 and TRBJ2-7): KAGVTQTPRYLIKTRGQQVTLSCSPISGHRSVSWYQQTPGQGLQFLFEYFSETQRNKGNFPGRFSGRQFSNSRSEMNVSTLELGDSALYLCASSPTGGTYEQYFGPGTRLTVT.

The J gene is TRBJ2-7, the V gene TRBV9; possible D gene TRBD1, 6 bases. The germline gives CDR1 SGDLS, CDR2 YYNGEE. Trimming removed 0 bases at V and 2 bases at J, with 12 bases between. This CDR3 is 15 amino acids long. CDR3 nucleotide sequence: TGTGCCAGCAGCGTAGACGTGACAGGCCCCTACGAGCAGTACTTC. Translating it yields CASSVDVTGPYEQYF. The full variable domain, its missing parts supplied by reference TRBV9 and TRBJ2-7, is DSGVTQTPKHLITATGQRVTLRCSPRSGDLSVYWYQQSLDQGLQFLIQYYNGEERAKGNILERFSAQQFPDLHSELNLSSLELGDSALYFCASSVDVTGPYEQYFGPGTRLTVT.

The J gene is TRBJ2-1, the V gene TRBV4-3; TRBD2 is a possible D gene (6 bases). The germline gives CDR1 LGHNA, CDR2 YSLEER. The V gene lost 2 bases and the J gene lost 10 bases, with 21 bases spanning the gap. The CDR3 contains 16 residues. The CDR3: CASSQYLFGRRQEQFF. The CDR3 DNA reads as TGCGCCAGCAGCCAATACCTTTTCGGGAGACGCCAGGAGCAGTTCTTC.

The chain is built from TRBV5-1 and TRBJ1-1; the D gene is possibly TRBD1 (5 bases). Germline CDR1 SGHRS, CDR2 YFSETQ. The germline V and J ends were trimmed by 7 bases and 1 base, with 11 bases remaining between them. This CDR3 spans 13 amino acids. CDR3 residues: CASEGQGNTEAFF. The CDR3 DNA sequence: TGCGCCAGCGAGGGGCAGGGGAACACTGAAGCTTTCTTT. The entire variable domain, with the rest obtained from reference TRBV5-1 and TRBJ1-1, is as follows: KAGVTQTPRYLIKTRGQQVTLSCSPISGHRSVSWYQQTPGQGLQFLFEYFSETQRNKGNFPGRFSGRQFSNSRSEMNVSTLELGDSALYLCASEGQGNTEAFFGQGTRLTVV.

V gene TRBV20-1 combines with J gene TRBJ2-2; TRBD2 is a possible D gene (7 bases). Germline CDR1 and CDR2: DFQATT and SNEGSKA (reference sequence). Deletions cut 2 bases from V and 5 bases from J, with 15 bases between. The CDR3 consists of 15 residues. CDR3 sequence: CSARIPGGRTGELFF. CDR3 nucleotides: TGCAGTGCTAGAATCCCGGGGGGCCGAACCGGGGAGCTGTTTTTT.

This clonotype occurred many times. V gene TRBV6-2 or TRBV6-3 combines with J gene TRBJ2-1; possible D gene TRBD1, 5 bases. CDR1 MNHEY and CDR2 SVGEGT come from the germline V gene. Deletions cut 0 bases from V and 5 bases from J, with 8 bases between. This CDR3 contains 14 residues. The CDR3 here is CASSYSWTNNEQFF. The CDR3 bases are TGTGCCAGCAGTTACTCGTGGACAAACAATGAGCAGTTCTTC.

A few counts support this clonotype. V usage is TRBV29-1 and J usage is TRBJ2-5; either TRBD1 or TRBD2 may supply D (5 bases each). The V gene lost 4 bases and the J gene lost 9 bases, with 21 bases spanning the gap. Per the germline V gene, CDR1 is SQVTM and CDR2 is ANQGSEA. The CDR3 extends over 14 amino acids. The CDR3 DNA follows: TGCAGCGTTGTGTCCCGGGACCCCGCCGGAGCCCAGTACTTC. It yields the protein CSVVSRDPAGAQYF.

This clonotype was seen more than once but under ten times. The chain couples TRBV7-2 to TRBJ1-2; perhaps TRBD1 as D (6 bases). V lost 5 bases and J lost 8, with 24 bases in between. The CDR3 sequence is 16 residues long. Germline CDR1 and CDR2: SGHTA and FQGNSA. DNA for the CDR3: TGTGCCAGCAGCAACGTTAGACAGGTCCTCCAGGGAGGCTACACCTTC. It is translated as CASSNVRQVLQGGYTF.

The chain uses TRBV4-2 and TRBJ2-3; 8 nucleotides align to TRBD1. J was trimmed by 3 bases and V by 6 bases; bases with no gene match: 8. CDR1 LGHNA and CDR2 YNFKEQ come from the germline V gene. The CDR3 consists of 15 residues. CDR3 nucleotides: TGTGCCAGCAGGTGGACAGGGAAAATGACAGATACGCAGTATTTT. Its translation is CASRWTGKMTDTQYF.

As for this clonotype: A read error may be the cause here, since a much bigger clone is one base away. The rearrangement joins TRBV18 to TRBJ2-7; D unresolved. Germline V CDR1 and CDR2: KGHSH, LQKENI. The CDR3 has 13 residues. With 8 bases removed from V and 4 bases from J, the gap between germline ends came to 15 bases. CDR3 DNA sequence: TGTGCCAGCCTGCCCCCGGAAGGGTACGAGCAGTACTTC. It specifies CASLPPEGYEQYF.

CDR3 DNA: TGCGCCAGCAGCTTGGCCAAAGGGACAGGGCAAGAGACCCAGTACTTC. Its protein product is CASSLAKGTGQETQYF. The genes are TRBV5-1 and TRBJ2-5; 9 positions match TRBD1. The J segment lost 2 bases and the V segment lost 0 bases, leaving 5 bases of the junction unmatched. There are 16 residues in the CDR3. Looked up from germline, CDR1 is SGHRS and CDR2 is YFSETQ.

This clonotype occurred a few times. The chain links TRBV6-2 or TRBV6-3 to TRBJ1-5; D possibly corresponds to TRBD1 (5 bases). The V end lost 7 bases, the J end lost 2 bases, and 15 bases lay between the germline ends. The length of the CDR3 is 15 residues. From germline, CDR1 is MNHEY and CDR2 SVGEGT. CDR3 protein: CASKNTGTRNQPQHF. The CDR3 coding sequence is TGTGCCAGCAAGAACACAGGAACCCGCAATCAGCCCCAGCATTTT.

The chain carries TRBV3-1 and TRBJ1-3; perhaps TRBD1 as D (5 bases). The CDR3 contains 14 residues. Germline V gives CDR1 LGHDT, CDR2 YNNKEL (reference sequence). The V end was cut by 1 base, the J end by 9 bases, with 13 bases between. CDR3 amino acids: CASSQVEGRSTIYF. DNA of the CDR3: TGTGCCAGCAGCCAAGTGGAGGGGCGAAGCACCATATATTTT.

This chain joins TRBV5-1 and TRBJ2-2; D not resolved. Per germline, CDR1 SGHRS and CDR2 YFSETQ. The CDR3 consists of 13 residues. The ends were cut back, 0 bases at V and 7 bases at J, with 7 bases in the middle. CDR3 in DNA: TGCGCCAGCAGCTTGGACGTAAACGGGGAGCTGTTTTTT. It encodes CASSLDVNGELFF.

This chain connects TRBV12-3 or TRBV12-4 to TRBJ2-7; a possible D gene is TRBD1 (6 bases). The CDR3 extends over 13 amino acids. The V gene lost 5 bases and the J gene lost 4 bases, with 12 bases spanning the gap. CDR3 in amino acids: CASSPTTGYEQYF. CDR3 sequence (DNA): TGTGCCAGCAGTCCAACTACAGGGTACGAGCAGTACTTC.

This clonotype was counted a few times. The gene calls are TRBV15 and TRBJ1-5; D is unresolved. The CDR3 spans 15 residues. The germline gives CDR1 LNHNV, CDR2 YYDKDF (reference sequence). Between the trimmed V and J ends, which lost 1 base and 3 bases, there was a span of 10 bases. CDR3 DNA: TGTGCCACCAGCAGAGTGAGGCAGATCAATCAGCCCCAGCATTTT. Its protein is CATSRVRQINQPQHF.